These 32 T cell receptor beta chains were all obtained from the same sample, sequenced in a study of T cell responses to AZD1222 COVID-19 vaccine. TCRdb's table, derived via immunoSEQ multiplex PCR, lists solely in-frame clones and lacks some. Of 100,000 to 120,000 clones listed, around nine tenths are singletons. Specimen: peripheral blood, collected on day 0 of AZD1222 vaccination. All receptors come from an adult in good health.

The chain combines TRBV28 with TRBJ1-5; weak D call: TRBD1 (5 bases). V was cut by 7 bases and J by 3 bases, with 10 bases left in between. Looked up from germline, CDR1 is MDHEN and CDR2 is SYDVKM. This CDR3 spans 13 amino acids. The CDR3 spells CASITGYNQPQHF. The CDR3 bases are TGTGCCAGCATCACAGGTTACAATCAGCCCCAGCATTTT.

This clone was recorded once. V usage is TRBV7-3 and J usage is TRBJ2-3; TRBD2 is a possible D gene (5 bases). The CDR3 is 15 residues long. The V end lost 2 bases, the J end lost 0 bases, and 9 bases lay between the germline ends. CDR1 is SGHTA, CDR2 FQGTGA, per germline. The CDR3 sequence is CASSLRGSSTDTQYF. CDR3 sequence (DNA): TGTGCCAGCAGCTTACGCGGGTCCAGCACAGATACGCAGTATTTT. Together with reference TRBV7-3 and TRBJ2-3, the CDR3 gives the full variable domain: GAGVSQTPSNKVTEKGKYVELRCDPISGHTALYWYRQSLGQGPEFLIYFQGTGAADDSGLPNDRFFAVRPEGSVSTLKIQRTERGDSAVYLCASSLRGSSTDTQYFGPGTRLTVL.

CDR3 nucleotide sequence: TGCGCCAGCAGTGAGAGTGGGAGCTCCTACAATGAGCAGTTCTTC. Its protein is CASSESGSSYNEQFF. The V call is TRBV10-1, the J call TRBJ2-1; weak D call: TRBD2 (5 bases). The CDR3 spans 15 residues. Germline V gives CDR1 WNHNN, CDR2 SYGVQD (reference sequence). The ends were cut back, 2 bases at V and 0 bases at J, with 8 bases in the middle.

This chain connects TRBV27 to TRBJ1-2; unclear D gene. Germline V gene lookup returns CDR1 MNHEY and CDR2 SMNVEV (reference sequence). Trimming shortened V by 6 bases and J by 4 bases, and 12 bases separated the two germline ends. CDR3 length equals 13 residues. CDR3 sequence (DNA): TGTGCCAGCAGCTTTGACGGAACCTATGGCTACACCTTC. Amino acids: CASSFDGTYGYTF.

V gene TRBV4-2 combines with J gene TRBJ1-3; D unresolved. The CDR3 is 15 amino acids. V was clipped by 1 base and J by 6 bases, with 13 bases between them. The V gene's germline CDR1 is LGHNA and CDR2 YNFKEQ. The CDR3 loop is CASSQGLALENTIYF. The CDR3 DNA reads as TGTGCCAGCAGCCAAGGCCTGGCTCTGGAAAACACCATATATTTT.

CDR3 loop: CASAADWGYGYTF. CDR3 nucleotide sequence: TGTGCCAGTGCCGCCGACTGGGGATATGGCTACACCTTC. The chain uses TRBV7-9 and TRBJ1-2; D is unclear. V gave up 9 bases and J gave up 5 bases, with 16 bases separating them. Per the germline V gene, CDR1 is SEHNR and CDR2 is FQNEAQ (reference sequence). CDR3 length equals 13 residues.

The count of this clone is one. The chain is built from TRBV28 and TRBJ2-5, with 7 bases that match TRBD1. The ends lost 3 bases at V and 3 bases at J; junction bases unmatched: 10. Per the germline V gene, CDR1 is MDHEN and CDR2 is SYDVKM. The CDR3 loop spans 16 amino acids. CDR3 loop: CASSFRGQIGEETQYF. DNA of the CDR3: TGTGCCAGCAGTTTTAGGGGACAGATAGGGGAAGAGACCCAGTACTTC.

The chain employs TRBV7-6 and TRBJ2-5, with D maybe TRBD1 (6 bases). The CDR3 consists of 15 residues. CDR1 is SGHVS and CDR2 is FNYEAQ in the germline V gene. V was pared by 6 bases and J by 5 bases, with 19 bases between. The CDR3: CASSRLGGAGETQYF. As DNA, the CDR3 is TGTGCCAGCAGTCGCCTAGGGGGAGCAGGGGAGACCCAGTACTTC.

The chain is built from TRBV28 and TRBJ1-5; maybe TRBD1 (6 bases). V was cut by 3 bases and J by 7 bases, with 16 bases left in between. CDR1 and CDR2 (germline): MDHEN, SYDVKM. This CDR3 spans 15 amino acids. The CDR3 reads CASSLPTGRGQPQHF. The CDR3 bases are TGTGCCAGCAGTTTGCCCACAGGGAGGGGGCAGCCCCAGCATTTT. The full variable domain, rest sourced from reference TRBV28 and TRBJ1-5, is DVKVTQSSRYLVKRTGEKVFLECVQDMDHENMFWYRQDPGLGLRLIYFSYDVKMKEKGDIPEGYSVSREKKERFSLILESASTNQTSMYLCASSLPTGRGQPQHFGDGTRLSIL.

This clone was picked up a small number of times. This CDR3 reads CASSRAPGMNTEAFF. The CDR3 nucleotides read TGTGCCAGCAGCCGGGCGCCAGGGATGAACACTGAAGCTTTCTTT. V usage is TRBV7-3 and J usage is TRBJ1-1; D is perhaps TRBD1 (5 bases). The CDR3 has 15 amino acids. The V gene lost 5 bases and the J gene lost 0 bases, with 13 bases spanning the gap. Looked up from germline, CDR1 is SGHTA and CDR2 is FQGTGA.

The table lists this clone with a few counts. This chain joins TRBV9 and TRBJ1-1; possible D gene TRBD1, 5 bases. This CDR3 spans 15 amino acids. CDR1 is SGDLS, CDR2 YYNGEE, per germline. Trimming took 3 bases from V and 2 from J, leaving 14 bases between them. CDR3 region: CASSATGEPNTEAFF. For the CDR3, the DNA is TGTGCCAGCAGCGCTACGGGGGAGCCTAACACTGAAGCTTTCTTT.

This clone was seen at least ten times. The chain uses TRBV28 and TRBJ2-1, with unresolved D. Germline loops: CDR1 MDHEN, CDR2 SYDVKM. The CDR3 runs to 11 residues. V lost 8 bases and J lost 5, with 7 bases in between. CDR3 protein: CASAVNNEQFF. The CDR3 bases are TGTGCCAGCGCAGTAAACAATGAGCAGTTCTTC. The variable domain in full, with the rest retrieved from reference TRBV28 and TRBJ2-1, is DVKVTQSSRYLVKRTGEKVFLECVQDMDHENMFWYRQDPGLGLRLIYFSYDVKMKEKGDIPEGYSVSREKKERFSLILESASTNQTSMYLCASAVNNEQFFGPGTRLTVL.

The chain is built from TRBV27 and TRBJ2-1; 9 bases line up with TRBD1. The CDR3 is 16 amino acids. J gave up 7 bases and V 5 bases, and 12 bases lay outside the gene matches. Germline CDR1 reads MNHEY; CDR2 reads SMNVEV (reference sequence). CDR3: CASSPLEDRGRNEQFF. CDR3 DNA: TGTGCCAGCAGTCCACTAGAGGACAGGGGAAGGAATGAGCAGTTCTTC.

V and J are TRBV27 and TRBJ2-2; 8 bases line up with TRBD2. The CDR3 runs to 17 residues. Trimming took 2 bases from V and 1 from J; bases not matched to a gene: 6. Per the germline V gene, CDR1 is MNHEY and CDR2 is SMNVEV (reference sequence). The CDR3: CASSLRSGSVNTGELFF. The CDR3, as DNA: TGTGCCAGCAGTTTAAGGAGCGGGAGCGTGAACACCGGGGAGCTGTTTTTT.

This clone was seen only once. The chain uses TRBV4-3 and TRBJ2-3; TRBD2 matches 7 bases. This CDR3 is built from 16 residues. CDR1 LGHNA and CDR2 YSLEER come from the germline V gene. V lost 0 bases and J lost 4; bases outside the gene matches: 7. This chain's CDR3 is CASSQDVGGSPDTQYF. The CDR3 DNA follows: TGCGCCAGCAGCCAAGATGTAGGCGGGAGCCCAGATACGCAGTATTTT.

The chain has TRBV12-5 and TRBJ1-1, with no clear D. Per germline, CDR1 LGHNT and CDR2 FRNRAP. The CDR3 is 14 amino acids. Trimming removed 2 bases at V and 3 bases at J, with 10 bases between. The CDR3 loop is CASGLRPGDTEAFF. The CDR3 coding sequence is TGTGCTAGTGGTTTGAGACCCGGGGACACTGAAGCTTTCTTT.

The J gene is TRBJ2-7, the V gene TRBV30; TRBD2 matches at 9 bases. The CDR3 sequence is 14 residues long. The junction had 8 bases not matched to a gene; V was cut back by 2 bases and J by 6 bases. Germline CDR1 reads GTSNPN; CDR2 reads SVGIG (reference sequence). The CDR3 spells CAWSPWTSDGEQYF. The DNA of the CDR3 is TGTGCCTGGAGTCCTTGGACTAGCGATGGCGAGCAGTACTTC.

CDR3 residues: CASSYPQGASFEQYF. CDR3 nucleotide sequence: TGTGCCAGCAGTTACCCACAGGGGGCGTCATTCGAGCAGTACTTC. This sequence joins TRBV6-2 or TRBV6-3 and TRBJ2-7; 9 bases match TRBD1. The CDR3 runs to 15 residues. V trimming: 2 bases; J trimming: 6 bases; junction bases outside the gene matches: 8. CDR1 and CDR2 (germline): MNHEY, SVGEGT.

The J gene is TRBJ2-5, the V gene TRBV11-3; tentatively, D is TRBD1 (6 bases). The CDR3 length is 14 residues. The V gene lost 2 bases and the J gene lost 1 base, with 8 bases spanning the gap. From germline, CDR1 is SGHNT and CDR2 YENEEA. The CDR3 loop reads CASSLQGPQETQYF. As DNA, the CDR3 is TGTGCCAGCAGCTTACAGGGGCCCCAAGAGACCCAGTACTTC.

This clone was seen only a few times. The chain is built from TRBV30 and TRBJ1-3, with TRBD1 as a possible D gene (6 bases). Germline V gene sequence: CDR1 GTSNPN, CDR2 SVGIG (reference sequence). CDR3 length: 14 amino acids. With 7 bases removed from V and 2 bases from J, the gap between germline ends came to 15 bases. The CDR3 spells CASKNNRAGNTIYF. DNA of the CDR3: TGTGCCTCTAAGAACAACAGGGCTGGAAACACCATATATTTT.

This rearrangement joins TRBV27 to TRBJ2-7; 9 positions match TRBD2. Germline assignment: CDR1 MNHEY and CDR2 SMNVEV (reference sequence). There are 15 residues in the CDR3. The trim removed 4 bases at V and 4 bases at J, leaving 8 bases unmatched. Written as DNA, the CDR3 is TGTGCCAGCAGTTCCCAGGGAGCGGGAGGATACGAGCAGTACTTC. Encoded protein: CASSSQGAGGYEQYF.

The chain joins TRBV27 to TRBJ1-2; weak D call: TRBD1 (5 bases). Germline V gene lookup returns CDR1 MNHEY and CDR2 SMNVEV (reference sequence). The CDR3 is 15 residues long. Trimming removed 1 base at V and 6 bases at J, with 15 bases between. CDR3 region: CASSLWGSVGDGYTF. DNA for the CDR3: TGTGCCAGCAGTTTATGGGGCTCTGTGGGGGATGGCTACACCTTC.

This chain connects TRBV12-1 to TRBJ1-1. TRBV12-1 is shown as a pseudogene. The CDR3 is 9 amino acids. The CDR3 DNA sequence: TGTGCCAGCAGCCTTGAAGCTTTCTTT. This translates into CASSLEAFF.

This chain links TRBV25-1 with TRBJ2-7; D is unclear. Per germline, CDR1 MGHDK and CDR2 SYGVNS. The V end lost 2 bases, the J end lost 8 bases, and 13 bases lay between the germline ends. The length of the CDR3 is 13 residues. The CDR3 DNA reads TGTGCCAGCAGTGAAGCGATCCGATCCCAGCAGTACTTC. Its translation: CASSEAIRSQQYF.

V and J are TRBV3-1 (or the pseudogene TRBV3-2) and TRBJ2-1; 8 bases line up with TRBD2. The CDR3 is 15 residues long. Germline V gene lookup returns CDR1 LGHDT and CDR2 YNNKEL (reference sequence). The ends lost 1 base at V and 7 bases at J; junction bases unmatched: 6. CDR3 sequence (DNA): TGTGCCAGCAGCCAAGTGTTGGTAGCGGGGAATGAGCAGTTCTTC. It specifies CASSQVLVAGNEQFF.

V and J are TRBV5-1 and TRBJ2-7; 9 bases are shared with TRBD1. The CDR3 has 15 residues. Germline lookup yields CDR1 SGHRS and CDR2 YFSETQ. V shed 0 bases and J 4 bases; nucleotides not matched to a gene: 5. The CDR3: CASSLGTGVSYEQYF. CDR3 DNA sequence: TGCGCCAGCAGCTTGGGGACAGGGGTGAGTTACGAGCAGTACTTC.

The CDR3 loop reads CATSRMEPGQGYEQYF. The CDR3, as DNA: TGTGCCACCAGCAGGATGGAGCCGGGACAGGGCTACGAGCAGTACTTC. The chain employs TRBV15 and TRBJ2-7, with 9 bases matching TRBD1. The V gene end was trimmed by 3 bases and the J gene end by 3 bases; junction bases not matched to a gene: 9. Looked up from germline, CDR1 is LNHNV and CDR2 is YYDKDF (reference sequence). The CDR3 totals 16 residues.

The V gene is TRBV7-2, the J gene TRBJ2-7, with 8 bases matching TRBD2. Trimming removed 4 bases from V and 3 bases from J; junction bases left unmatched: 5. Per germline, CDR1 SGHTA and CDR2 FQGNSA. The CDR3 consists of 14 residues. The CDR3 sequence is CASSSQAGVYEQYF. The CDR3 DNA reads TGTGCCAGCAGCTCCCAAGCGGGAGTCTACGAGCAGTACTTC.

This clone was observed a single time. The rearrangement joins TRBV7-2 to TRBJ2-1, with TRBD1 matching over 7 bases. CDR3 size: 16 residues. Germline V CDR1 and CDR2: SGHTA, FQGNSA. V lost 5 bases to trimming and J lost 2 bases; unmatched junction nucleotides: 9. CDR3 nucleotide sequence: TGTGCCAGCAGCCCGCAGACAGGGCGAACCTACAATGAGCAGTTCTTC. This translates into CASSPQTGRTYNEQFF.

The chain has TRBV7-2 and TRBJ1-5; D is undetermined. CDR1 is SGHTA, CDR2 FQGNSA, per germline. The CDR3 extends over 13 amino acids. V lost 7 bases and J 3 bases, leaving 10 bases between the germline ends. The CDR3 sequence is CASTDYVNQPQHF. The CDR3 nucleotides read TGTGCCAGCACTGACTATGTCAATCAGCCCCAGCATTTT. The whole variable domain, filled in from reference TRBV7-2 and TRBJ1-5, reads GAGVSQSPSNKVTEKGKDVELRCDPISGHTALYWYRQSLGQGLEFLIYFQGNSAPDKSGLPSDRFSAERTGGSVSTLTIQRTQQEDSAVYLCASTDYVNQPQHFGDGTRLSIL.

The CDR3 DNA sequence: TGTGCCAGCAGCTTGAGGGACATCTACAATGAGCAGTTCTTC. This gives the protein CASSLRDIYNEQFF. The rearrangement joins TRBV5-6 to TRBJ2-1, with D possibly matching TRBD1 (6 bases). Germline V CDR1 and CDR2: SGHDT, YYEEEE. V lost 1 base and J lost 3, with 8 bases in between. This CDR3 is built from 14 residues.

The V call is TRBV4-2, the J call TRBJ2-5; 11 bases are shared with TRBD2. The germline V gene encodes CDR1 LGHNA and CDR2 YNFKEQ. The CDR3 is 18 amino acids. With 4 bases clipped from V and 5 bases from J, the junction kept 15 bases outside the gene matches. CDR3: CASSLSGGSGRVTETQYF. The DNA of the CDR3 is TGTGCCAGCAGCCTAAGTGGGGGTAGCGGGAGGGTGACGGAGACCCAGTACTTC.